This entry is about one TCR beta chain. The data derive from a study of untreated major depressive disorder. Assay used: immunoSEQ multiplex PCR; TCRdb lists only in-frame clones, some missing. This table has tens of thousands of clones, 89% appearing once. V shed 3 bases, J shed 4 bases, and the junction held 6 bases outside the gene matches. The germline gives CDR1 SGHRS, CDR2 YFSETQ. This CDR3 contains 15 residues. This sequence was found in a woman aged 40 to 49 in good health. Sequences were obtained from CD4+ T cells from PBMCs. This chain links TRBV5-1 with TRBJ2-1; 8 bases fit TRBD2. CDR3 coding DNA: TGCGCCAGCAGCTCGACCGGGGGGGATTACAATGAGCAGTTCTTC. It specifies CASSSTGGDYNEQFF.